One and the same sample provided the 23 T cell receptor beta chains below, sequenced in a study of T cell responses to AZD1222 COVID-19 vaccine. Generated by immunoSEQ multiplex PCR, the TCRdb table keeps only in-frame clones and is missing some. The table has tens of thousands of clones, more than 90% seen once. The specimen was peripheral blood, collected on day 0 of AZD1222 vaccination. The receptors originated from an adult in good health.

The chain joins TRBV5-1 to TRBJ1-5; a possible D gene is TRBD1 (6 bases). Germline values: CDR1 SGHRS, CDR2 YFSETQ. V lost 1 base and J 0 bases, leaving 8 bases between the germline ends. This CDR3 is built from 15 residues. The CDR3 DNA reads as TGCGCCAGCAGCTTGAGGGGGGATAGCAATCAGCCCCAGCATTTT. Translated: CASSLRGDSNQPQHF.

This chain connects TRBV5-1 to TRBJ1-2; possibly TRBD1 for D (5 bases). The germline V gene has CDR1 SGHRS and CDR2 YFSETQ. The germline V and J ends were trimmed by 4 bases and 1 base, with 11 bases remaining between them. The CDR3 loop spans 14 amino acids. The CDR3 here is CASSEKGFNYGYTF. The DNA of the CDR3 is TGCGCCAGCAGCGAAAAGGGGTTTAACTATGGCTACACCTTC.

The table lists this clone with a few counts. Other DNA sequences within the sample encode an identical CDR3. CDR3 region: CASSVLETDTQYF. CDR3 sequence (DNA): TGTGCCAGCAGCGTATTGGAGACAGATACGCAGTATTTT. The chain uses TRBV9 and TRBJ2-3; D call uncertain. V lost 1 base and J 3 bases, leaving 6 bases between the germline ends. This CDR3 is built from 13 residues. Looked up from germline, CDR1 is SGDLS and CDR2 is YYNGEE.

This chain uses TRBV11-2 with TRBJ1-2; TRBD1 matches at 7 bases. The CDR3 is 15 amino acids. The V gene end was trimmed by 1 base and the J gene end by 8 bases; junction bases not matched to a gene: 10. Germline CDR1 reads SGHAT; CDR2 reads FQNNGV. DNA for the CDR3: TGTGCCAGCAGCTTAGGGACAGGTTTTGACTCCGGCTACACCTTC. Protein product: CASSLGTGFDSGYTF.

The CDR3 protein is CSVEVANNQPQHF. The CDR3 nucleotides read TGCAGCGTTGAAGTCGCCAATAATCAGCCCCAGCATTTT. The chain is built from TRBV29-1 and TRBJ1-5; D uncertain. Germline CDR1 and CDR2: SQVTM and ANQGSEA. V lost 1 base to trimming and J lost 4 bases, with 8 bases between them. This CDR3 is built from 13 residues.

This chain connects TRBV11-3 to TRBJ2-1; D call uncertain. The V gene's germline CDR1 is SGHNT and CDR2 YENEEA. The V end lost 5 bases, the J end lost 8 bases, and 7 bases lay between the germline ends. This CDR3 has 11 residues. In DNA form, the CDR3 reads TGTGCCAGCAGCCCCCACGATGAGCAGTTCTTC. This translates into CASSPHDEQFF. Together with reference TRBV11-3 and TRBJ2-1, the CDR3 gives the full variable domain: EAGVVQSPRYKIIEKKQPVAFWCNPISGHNTLYWYLQNLGQGPELLIRYENEEAVDDSQLPKDRFSAERLKGVDSTLKIQPAELGDSAVYLCASSPHDEQFFGPGTRLTVL.

V and J are TRBV12-3 or TRBV12-4 and TRBJ2-1, with D tentatively TRBD1 (6 bases). Trimming cost V 6 bases and J 12 bases, with 18 bases left between them. CDR3 length: 13 residues. The CDR3 loop reads CASSGGDTMRQFF. In DNA form, the CDR3 reads TGTGCCAGCAGCGGTGGGGACACAATGAGGCAGTTCTTC.

This rearrangement joins TRBV7-9 to TRBJ1-2, with 8 bases that match TRBD1. The germline V gene has CDR1 SEHNR and CDR2 FQNEAQ (reference sequence). J was trimmed by 6 bases and V by 5 bases; bases with no gene match: 11. This CDR3 spans 15 amino acids. The CDR3 reads CASSRHGTGIDGYTF. CDR3 DNA sequence: TGTGCCAGCAGCCGCCATGGGACAGGTATCGATGGCTACACCTTC.

The chain is built from TRBV20-1 and TRBJ2-7; D is unresolved. V lost 0 bases, J lost 7 bases, and 7 bases lay in between. The CDR3 has 11 amino acids. Germline V CDR1 and CDR2: DFQATT, SNEGSKA (reference sequence). The CDR3 DNA reads as TGCAGTGCTAGAGATAGGCGAGAGCAGTACTTC. The encoded protein is CSARDRREQYF.

V is TRBV5-1 and J is TRBJ2-3; a weak D match, TRBD2 (6 bases). This CDR3 contains 15 residues. Per the germline V gene, CDR1 is SGHRS and CDR2 is YFSETQ. V was cut by 4 bases and J by 2 bases, with 14 bases left in between. CDR3 region: CASSRGGGVTDTQYF. CDR3 coding DNA: TGCGCCAGCAGCCGTGGTGGCGGGGTCACAGATACGCAGTATTTT.

This clone came up a few times. This sequence joins TRBV7-8 and TRBJ1-2; tentative D call: TRBD1 (6 bases). V lost 5 bases and J 5 bases, leaving 24 bases between the germline ends. Germline V gene lookup returns CDR1 SGHVS and CDR2 FQNEAQ. This CDR3 comprises 17 residues. CDR3 sequence reads: CASSPHSSGGGAYGYTF. The CDR3 nucleotides read TGTGCCAGCAGCCCACACTCCTCTGGGGGGGGCGCTTATGGCTACACCTTC. The variable domain in full, with the rest retrieved from reference TRBV7-8 and TRBJ1-2, is GAGVSQSPRYKVAKRGQDVALRCDPISGHVSLFWYQQALGQGPEFLTYFQNEAQLDKSGLPSDRFFAERPEGSVSTLKIQRTQQEDSAVYLCASSPHSSGGGAYGYTFGSGTRLTVV.

The chain links TRBV5-1 to TRBJ2-2, with D perhaps matching TRBD1 (6 bases). Trimming removed 5 bases from V and 0 bases from J, with 14 bases in between. Germline V gene data show CDR1 as SGHRS and CDR2 as YFSETQ. This CDR3 comprises 16 residues. CDR3 in DNA: TGCGCCAGCAGAGACCCGACAGGCTCGAACACCGGGGAGCTGTTTTTT. Amino acid sequence: CASRDPTGSNTGELFF.

There are a few counts of this clone. CDR3 loop: CASTGVWGGAQPQHF. The CDR3 nucleotides read TGTGCCAGTACGGGGGTATGGGGGGGCGCGCAGCCCCAGCATTTT. The chain recombines TRBV19 with TRBJ1-5; tentatively, D is TRBD1 (6 bases). With 7 bases removed from V and 7 bases from J, the gap between germline ends came to 20 bases. Germline CDR1 and CDR2: LNHDA and SQIVND (reference sequence). CDR3 size: 15 residues.

The J gene is TRBJ1-4, the V gene TRBV30, with D perhaps TRBD1 (6 bases). Deletions cut 2 bases from V and 7 bases from J, with 17 bases between. The CDR3 spans 15 residues. Germline V gene sequence: CDR1 GTSNPN, CDR2 SVGIG (reference sequence). In DNA, the CDR3 is TGTGCCTGGAGTCGGGGTATACAGGGCAGTGAAAAACTGTTTTTT. As protein: CAWSRGIQGSEKLFF.

The table lists this clone with a count of one. The chain combines TRBV29-1 with TRBJ1-5; tentative D call: TRBD1 (6 bases). Trimming removed 6 bases at V and 3 bases at J, with 12 bases between. The germline CDR1 and CDR2 sequences are SQVTM and ANQGSEA. The CDR3 is made up of 13 amino acids. The CDR3: CSVVTGSNQPQHF. The CDR3 nucleotides read TGCAGCGTCGTAACAGGGTCCAATCAGCCCCAGCATTTT.

This clone was seen a single time. The gene calls are TRBV7-2 and TRBJ1-3; no reliable D call. The V gene lost 5 bases and the J gene lost 0 bases, with 17 bases spanning the gap. From germline, CDR1 is SGHTA and CDR2 FQGNSA. This CDR3 is built from 17 residues. CDR3 region: CASSLLIQAVSGNTIYF. The CDR3 DNA follows: TGTGCCAGCAGCCTCCTAATTCAAGCCGTCTCTGGAAACACCATATATTTT.

The V and J genes are TRBV5-4 and TRBJ2-1; a weak D match, TRBD2 (5 bases). V lost 4 bases and J lost 4, with 9 bases in between. CDR3 length: 13 amino acids. The V gene's germline CDR1 is SGHNT and CDR2 YYREEE (reference sequence). This chain's CDR3 is CASSKEGYNEQFF. CDR3 DNA sequence: TGTGCCAGCAGCAAAGAGGGATACAATGAGCAGTTCTTC.

This chain links TRBV5-1 with TRBJ1-2; 8 positions match TRBD1. This CDR3 contains 14 residues. The germline gives CDR1 SGHRS, CDR2 YFSETQ. J gave up 6 bases and V 4 bases, and 8 bases lay outside the gene matches. The CDR3 coding sequence is TGCGCCAGCAGCCGGTCAGGGGGCGAGGATGGCTACACCTTC. Translated: CASSRSGGEDGYTF.

This sequence joins TRBV5-1 and TRBJ2-2; D uncertain. The V and J ends lost 2 bases and 6 bases respectively, with 8 bases between them. The CDR3 totals 13 residues. The germline V gene has CDR1 SGHRS and CDR2 YFSETQ. CDR3 protein: CASSLEVAGELFF. The CDR3 DNA reads as TGCGCCAGCAGCTTAGAGGTAGCCGGGGAGCTGTTTTTT.

The rearrangement links TRBV7-2 to TRBJ1-2; D is undetermined. CDR1 and CDR2 (germline): SGHTA, FQGNSA. Trimming took 5 bases from V and 5 from J, leaving 9 bases between them. The CDR3 covers 12 residues. The CDR3 here is CASSPSGYGYTF. In DNA, the CDR3 is TGTGCCAGCAGCCCCAGCGGGTATGGCTACACCTTC.

The V and J genes are TRBV5-4 and TRBJ2-1; D gene ambiguous. CDR1 and CDR2 (germline): SGHNT, YYREEE (reference sequence). Trimming left V 4 bases short and J 0 bases short, with 11 bases between. The CDR3 is made up of 15 amino acids. As DNA, the CDR3 is TGTGCCAGCAGCCCAGACCCTCTCTCCTACAATGAGCAGTTCTTC. Protein: CASSPDPLSYNEQFF. The variable domain in full, completed from reference TRBV5-4 and TRBJ2-1, reads ETGVTQSPTHLIKTRGQQVTLRCSSQSGHNTVSWYQQALGQGPQFIFQYYREEENGRGNFPPRFSGLQFPNYSSELNVNALELDDSALYLCASSPDPLSYNEQFFGPGTRLTVL.

The rearrangement joins TRBV5-1 to TRBJ2-5, with TRBD2 matching over 12 bases. Germline V gene sequence: CDR1 SGHRS, CDR2 YFSETQ. V trimming: 5 bases; J trimming: 3 bases; junction bases outside the gene matches: 14. This CDR3 region has 18 residues. In DNA form, the CDR3 reads TGCGCCAGCAGGGCTGGACTAGCGGGGACCCCGGCGGAAGAGACCCAGTACTTC. Protein sequence: CASRAGLAGTPAEETQYF.

In the case of this clone: One junction end disagrees with the germline gene, perhaps due to a read error. This chain links TRBV20-1 with TRBJ2-3; unclear D gene. This CDR3 spans 11 amino acids. Germline loops: CDR1 DFQATT, CDR2 SNEGSKA (reference sequence). CDR3 amino acids: CSARMADTQYF. CDR3 nucleotides: TGCAGCGCTAGAATGGCGGATACGCAGTATTTT.